The next 2 T cell receptor beta chains were all read from a single sample in a study of blood T cells in healthy people across ages. A sample-barcoded 5' primer and a J-beta primer mix were used in a second PCR of roughly 6 to 11 cycles. TCRdb recomputed calls from the 5' RACE reads with MiXCR, one row per CDR3 protein. The table includes hundreds of thousands of distinct CDR3 sequences, about half detected once. Sequencing was done on a sample of blood. These receptors were taken from an elderly man in good health.

The rearrangement uses TRBV9 and TRBJ1-5; tentatively, D is TRBD1 (5 bases). V was pared by 3 bases and J by 0 bases, with 7 bases between. CDR1 is SGDLS, CDR2 YYNGEE, per germline. The CDR3 spans 14 residues. The CDR3 sequence is CASSATDSNQPQHF. In DNA, the CDR3 is TGTGCCAGCAGCGCGACAGATAGCAATCAGCCCCAGCATTTT.

V usage is TRBV9 and J usage is TRBJ2-3; D gene unclear. The ends were cut back, 1 base at V and 4 bases at J, with 13 bases in the middle. The CDR3 is 15 amino acids. Germline assignment: CDR1 SGDLS and CDR2 YYNGEE. In DNA form, the CDR3 reads TGTGCCAGCAGCGTAAGTTCCTCCACTCCAGATACGCAGTATTTT. Encoded protein: CASSVSSSTPDTQYF.